This T cell receptor beta chain is from a study of read filtering for tumor transcriptome and immune sequencing (dated by TCRdb to 2020 to 2022). Context from the whole study: The cohort consisted of roughly 18 male and approximately 15 female patients, with a mean age of approximately 66 years and an age range of roughly 47 to 85. By revised international staging, roughly 8 patients were R-ISS I, some 16 were R-ISS II and 7 were R-ISS III. Whole-transcriptome libraries were prepared with the TruSeq RNA Access Library Prep Kit after DNase treatment. Per sample, about 3.5 to 11 million TCR-region mapped reads were obtained with IR-seq, compared with only 85 to 1273 with RNA-seq. The study compared TCR repertoires from targeted immune repertoire sequencing and bulk whole-transcriptome sequencing run on the same bone marrow samples. As a main aim, a read-filtering strategy for immune repertoire data was addressed, with the specific question being whether clonotypes supported by a single read should be removed.

A word on this clonotype: The clone's antigen remains unknown. No clone much larger than this one lies a single base away; base qualities are absent.

Points the paper makes about the study in general: Compared with RNA-seq, IR-seq captured clonotypes at much higher depth and more reliably, and a smaller IR-seq throughput was enough to identify most shared clonotypes. The correlation between IR-seq and RNA-seq shared clonotype proportions was increased by removal of single-read clonotypes. The sorted CD138-negative fraction was composed of a mixed bone marrow immune population rather than of purified T cells. Single-read clonotypes made up roughly 80% of clonotypes but only approximately 3.2% of total reads in IR-seq, compared with around 70% of clonotypes and roughly 45% of reads in RNA-seq.

TCR libraries were built from roughly 400 ng RNA with the Immunoverse kit, using molecular barcoded adaptors covering alpha/delta and beta/gamma chains. TCR library preparation was performed with the same RNA that was used for transcriptome sequencing. Sequencing of TCR libraries was carried out on an Illumina HiSeq 4000 with 2 x 150 cycles. The authors' pipeline ran thus. MiXCR aligned TCR reads to human V, D, J and C references and assembled the aligned reads into CDR3 clonotypes, with quality filtering and error correction included. The tcR package in R was used to analyze clonotype counts and gene usage diversity. For inspection of raw mapping reads, RNA-seq reads were mapped by STAR aligner version 2.5.3a onto GRCh37 of the human genome. IR-seq fastq files were randomly downsampled with Seqtk 1.3 to test the effect of sequencing depth on detected clonotypes. Through fastp at Q25 and MiXCR, TCRdb rebuilt clones from the public reads, retaining in-frame beta chains. Each entry merges the rows of one CDR3 protein and shows their most common DNA and genes. TCRdb's processing, not the authors', yielded these V and J calls. The sample data list 100,000 to 150,000 distinct CDR3 sequences, and under 15% of these were observed just once. Clones ranked in the top ten supply 6.5% to 9% of the sample.

CDR3 length: 17 amino acids, cysteine to phenylalanine. Kept here is only the CDR3 DNA, which spans 51 bases and is read in frame from base 1. Relative to germline, V is 4 bases shorter and J is 1 base shorter, with 18 bases between their ends. The germline V gene specifies SGHDT as CDR1 and YYEEEE as CDR2. Bone marrow was sampled from every patient at the time of active disease. Isolation of bone marrow mononuclear cells was performed by Ficoll-Hypaque density gradient centrifugation. Myeloma plasma cells were removed and CD138-negative cells were obtained by negative selection following labeling with CD138 magnetic microbeads on a MACS separator. Purity of the isolated cells was checked by flow cytometry on an Attune NxT using CD138 antibodies. TRIzol reagent was used to extract total RNA, and a NanoDrop spectrophotometer was used to quantify the extracted RNA. Paired RNA-seq and IR-seq were performed on the CD138-negative bone marrow sample of each patient.

The receptor was isolated from a donor older than 35 with multiple myeloma. The sequenced material came from a population of CD138-negative cells sorted from bone marrow. Explained via the paper, the cell subset or site label denotes: bone marrow mononuclear cells depleted of CD138+ plasma/myeloma cells by negative magnetic selection. The chain is encoded by TRBV5-6 joined to TRBJ2-4; the D segment could be TRBD1, given 7 matching bases. The CDR3 amino acid sequence is: CASSHAQGRWAKNIQYF. At the DNA level, the sequence is TGTGCCAGCAGCCACGCACAGGGGAGGTGGGCCAAAAACATTCAGTACTTC.